The rows below give T cell receptor beta chains drawn from one sample of a study of read filtering for tumor transcriptome and immune sequencing. TCRdb redid the calling of the reads with MiXCR, one entry per CDR3 protein. The sample holds about 90,000 distinct CDR3 sequences; approximately 13% are singletons and the top ten take just under 15%. Sequencing was performed on a population of CD138-negative cells sorted from bone marrow. Receptors were obtained from a donor at least 40 years old with multiple myeloma. Both conserved end residues are part of each CDR3. The order of the fields is V gene, clone size, J gene, CDR3 protein. Size is stated for part of the rows, as once, few or many counts, or as a class when the clone is expanded.

V: TRBV7-2; size: many; J: TRBJ2-1; CDR3: CASSRSGRPYNEQFF
V: TRBV19; size: few; J: TRBJ1-3; CDR3: CASLAGYGNTIYF
V: TRBV7-9; size: many; J: TRBJ2-7; CDR3: CASSSTTGTGYHEQYF
V: TRBV7-9; size: many; J: TRBJ2-5; CDR3: CASGLSPQETQYF
V: TRBV5-1; size: many; J: TRBJ1-1; CDR3: CASSLDGGGTEAFF
V: TRBV3-1; size: many; J: TRBJ1-4; CDR3: CASSQGGPDEKLFF
V: TRBV11-2; size: many; J: TRBJ2-1; CDR3: CASSFQGPPDNEQFF
V: TRBV29-1; size: many; J: TRBJ2-7; CDR3: CSVVESVRAGEQYF
V: TRBV19; size: NA; J: TRBJ2-7; CDR3: CASSPQVGTGMHEQYF
V: TRBV5-6; size: few; J: TRBJ1-1; CDR3: CASRFGGHTEAFF
V: TRBV7-9; size: many; J: TRBJ1-1; CDR3: CASTASVGTTEAFF
V: TRBV5-4; size: few; J: TRBJ1-2; CDR3: CASSSQGAGDYGYTF
V: TRBV6-2/TRBV6-3; size: many; J: TRBJ1-2; CDR3: CASSRQGPALFF
V: TRBV5-1; size: many; J: TRBJ1-1; CDR3: CASSSPNTEAFF
V: TRBV29-1; size: many; J: TRBJ2-2; CDR3: CSVEGTVTGELFF
V: TRBV11-2; size: NA; J: TRBJ2-7; CDR3: CASRGGRFSYEQYF
V: TRBV29-1; size: many; J: TRBJ1-1; CDR3: CSGETGLRTEAFF
V: TRBV4-2; size: many; J: TRBJ1-4; CDR3: CASSKETRDHEKLFF
V: TRBV20-1; size: many; J: TRBJ2-3; CDR3: CSARPSSTDTQYF
V: TRBV20-1; size: many; J: TRBJ2-1; CDR3: CSAIGWAIGSSYNEQFF
V: TRBV18; size: NA; J: TRBJ1-4; CDR3: CASSPPGQDGKLFF
V: TRBV5-5; size: few; J: TRBJ2-7; CDR3: CASSHGRTYEQYF
V: TRBV29-1; size: many; J: TRBJ1-2; CDR3: CSVVGEFNYGYTF
V: TRBV29-1; size: NA; J: TRBJ2-2; CDR3: CSVERTGVNTGELFF
V: TRBV2; size: many; J: TRBJ2-7; CDR3: CASSEERPGTWYYEQYF
V: TRBV7-8; size: few; J: TRBJ1-5; CDR3: CASSKRGGNQPQHF
V: TRBV28; size: NA; J: TRBJ1-5; CDR3: CASSPATGVHQPQHF
V: TRBV28; size: many; J: TRBJ2-5; CDR3: CASSPASRPETQYF
V: TRBV5-1; size: many; J: TRBJ2-1; CDR3: CASSLEPGVYNEQFF
V: TRBV30; size: few; J: TRBJ1-2; CDR3: CAWSEMDTNYGYTF
V: TRBV20-1; size: many; J: TRBJ2-1; CDR3: CSAVRGLVHHGEQFF
V: TRBV6-5; size: many; J: TRBJ1-1; CDR3: CASSYGRIRRVNTEAFF
V: TRBV7-2; size: many; J: TRBJ1-2; CDR3: CASSLEVRDGYTF
V: TRBV4-2; size: NA; J: TRBJ2-7; CDR3: CASSPELPTPGLAGYSYEQYF
V: TRBV6-6; size: NA; J: TRBJ2-5; CDR3: CASSWRREETQYF
V: TRBV25-1; size: many; J: TRBJ2-3; CDR3: CASSAGGSTDTQYF
V: TRBV11-2; size: NA; J: TRBJ1-1; CDR3: CASSLEGQVNTEAFF
V: TRBV12-3/TRBV12-4; size: many; J: TRBJ2-2; CDR3: CASSLGTLNTGELFF
V: TRBV29-1; size: many; J: TRBJ2-3; CDR3: CSATRATSTDTQYF
V: TRBV5-1; size: many; J: TRBJ1-1; CDR3: CASSFSDLNTEAFF
V: TRBV3-1; size: many; J: TRBJ1-1; CDR3: CASSLLSDTEAFF
V: TRBV27; size: NA; J: TRBJ2-1; CDR3: CASSFAAQKRSGTSYNEQFF
V: TRBV9; size: many; J: TRBJ2-1; CDR3: CASSVGNTDNEQFF
V: TRBV28; size: NA; J: TRBJ2-5; CDR3: CASSSPSDRGTQYF
V: TRBV5-4; size: many; J: TRBJ2-7; CDR3: CASSLDSVGREQYF
V: TRBV12-3/TRBV12-4; size: once; J: TRBJ1-1; CDR3: CASSFSRADEAFF
V: TRBV6-6; size: many; J: TRBJ2-1; CDR3: CASSPRDRGHNEQFF
V: TRBV3-1; size: NA; J: TRBJ2-5; CDR3: CASSQEGGKETQYF
V: TRBV5-1; size: many; J: TRBJ2-7; CDR3: CASSLVQGTYEQYF
V: TRBV28; size: NA; J: TRBJ2-7; CDR3: CASRDSGRAYEQYF
V: TRBV5-1; size: many; J: TRBJ1-3; CDR3: CASSLIGMTGVTSGNTIYF
V: TRBV5-1; size: many; J: TRBJ1-1; CDR3: CASSSNVRVVF
V: TRBV5-1; size: many; J: TRBJ2-1; CDR3: CASSLGTSADEQFF
V: TRBV28; size: many; J: TRBJ2-3; CDR3: CASSLPGFTDTQYF
V: TRBV30; size: many; J: TRBJ1-2; CDR3: CAWRLGGAYGYTF